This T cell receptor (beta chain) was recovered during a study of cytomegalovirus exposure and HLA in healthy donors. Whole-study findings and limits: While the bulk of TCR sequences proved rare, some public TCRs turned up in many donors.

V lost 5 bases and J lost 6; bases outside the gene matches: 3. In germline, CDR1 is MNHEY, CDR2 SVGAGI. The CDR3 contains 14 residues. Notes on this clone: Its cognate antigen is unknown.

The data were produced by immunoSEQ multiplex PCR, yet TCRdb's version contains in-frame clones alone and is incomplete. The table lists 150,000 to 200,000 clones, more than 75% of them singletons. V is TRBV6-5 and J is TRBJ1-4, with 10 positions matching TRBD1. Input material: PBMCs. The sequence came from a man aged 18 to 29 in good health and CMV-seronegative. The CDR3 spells CASSTGTGDEKLFF. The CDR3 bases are TGTGCCAGCAGTACCGGGACAGGGGATGAAAAACTGTTTTTT.